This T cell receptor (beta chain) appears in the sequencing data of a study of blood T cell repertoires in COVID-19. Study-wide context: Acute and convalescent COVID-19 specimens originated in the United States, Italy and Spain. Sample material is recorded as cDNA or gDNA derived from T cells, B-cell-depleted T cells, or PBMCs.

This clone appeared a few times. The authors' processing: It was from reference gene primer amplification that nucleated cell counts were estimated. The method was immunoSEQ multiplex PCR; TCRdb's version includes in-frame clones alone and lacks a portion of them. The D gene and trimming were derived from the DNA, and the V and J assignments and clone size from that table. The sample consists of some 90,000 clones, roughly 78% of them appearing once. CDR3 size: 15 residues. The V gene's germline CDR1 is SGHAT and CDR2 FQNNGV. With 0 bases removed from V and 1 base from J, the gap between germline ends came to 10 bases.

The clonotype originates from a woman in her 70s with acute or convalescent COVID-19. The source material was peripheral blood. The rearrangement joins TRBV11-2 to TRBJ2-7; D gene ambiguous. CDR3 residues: CASSLDRGRSYEQYF. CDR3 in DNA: TGTGCCAGCAGCTTAGATCGCGGCAGATCCTACGAGCAGTACTTC.